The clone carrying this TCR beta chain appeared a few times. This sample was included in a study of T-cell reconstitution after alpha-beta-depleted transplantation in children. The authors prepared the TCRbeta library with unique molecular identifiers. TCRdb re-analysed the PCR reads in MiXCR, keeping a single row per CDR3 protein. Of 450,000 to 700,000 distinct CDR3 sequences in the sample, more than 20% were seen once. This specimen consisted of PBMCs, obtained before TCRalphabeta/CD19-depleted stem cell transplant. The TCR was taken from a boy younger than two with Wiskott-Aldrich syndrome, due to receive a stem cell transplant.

The CDR3: CASSFGRIQETQYF. CDR3 nucleotide sequence: TGTGCCAGCAGTTTCGGGAGGATACAAGAGACCCAGTACTTC. This sequence joins TRBV12-3 or TRBV12-4 and TRBJ2-5; 7 nucleotides agree with TRBD2. The CDR3 is 14 residues long. V lost 3 bases and J lost 2; bases outside the gene matches: 3.